This T cell receptor beta chain was sequenced for a study of OX40 agonist ivuxolimab in advanced cancers. As for the study in general: Patients were given ivuxolimab, an antibody that agonizes OX40 (CD134). The study, taken as a whole, reports: Doses of 0.1 to 3.0 mg/kg were accompanied by clonal expansion of CD4+ and CD8+ blood T cells by week 6.

Samples were taken at baseline and on day 1 of cycles 4 and 7. Details on this clone: Its antigen is unidentified.

Some clones are missing from TCRdb's copy, which holds only in-frame ones; the method was immunoSEQ multiplex PCR. The sample carries 65,000 to 90,000 clones, 91% recorded once. Source: CD4+ or CD8+ T cells sorted from blood, taken in a trial of the OX40 agonist ivuxolimab. This receptor was obtained from an adult with an advanced solid tumor such as melanoma, head and neck, liver or kidney cancer.

The chain's CDR3 is CASSSPNYGYTF. The CDR3 region has the DNA TGTGCCAGCAGCTCCCCTAACTATGGCTACACCTTC. V and J are TRBV7-9 and TRBJ1-2, with no clear D. The V end was cut by 4 bases, the J end by 0 bases, with 3 bases between. The germline gives CDR1 SEHNR, CDR2 FQNEAQ (reference sequence). The CDR3 is 12 residues long.